The TCR beta chain under discussion was sequenced for a study of blood T cells in healthy people across ages. General study findings and limits: A roughly linear age-dependent decrease characterized TCR beta diversity per million T cells.

With 1 base removed from V and 11 bases from J, the gap between germline ends came to 15 bases. This CDR3 comprises 14 residues. Germline assignment: CDR1 LGHNT and CDR2 FRNRAP. About this clonotype: The antigen is undetermined.

It was with a sample-barcoded 5' primer and a J-beta primer mix that a second PCR of about 7 to 12 cycles was run. TCRdb used MiXCR to reprocess the 5' RACE reads, holding one entry per CDR3 protein. The data hold 700,000 or so distinct CDR3 sequences, with approximately 40% observed a single time. The sequenced sample consisted of blood. The chain uses TRBV12-5 and TRBJ2-1; perhaps TRBD1 as D (5 bases). This clonotype originated in a man at least 80 years old in good health. The CDR3 region is CASGLGTTRGKQFF. DNA for the CDR3: TGTGCTAGTGGTTTGGGCACGACAAGGGGTAAGCAGTTCTTC.